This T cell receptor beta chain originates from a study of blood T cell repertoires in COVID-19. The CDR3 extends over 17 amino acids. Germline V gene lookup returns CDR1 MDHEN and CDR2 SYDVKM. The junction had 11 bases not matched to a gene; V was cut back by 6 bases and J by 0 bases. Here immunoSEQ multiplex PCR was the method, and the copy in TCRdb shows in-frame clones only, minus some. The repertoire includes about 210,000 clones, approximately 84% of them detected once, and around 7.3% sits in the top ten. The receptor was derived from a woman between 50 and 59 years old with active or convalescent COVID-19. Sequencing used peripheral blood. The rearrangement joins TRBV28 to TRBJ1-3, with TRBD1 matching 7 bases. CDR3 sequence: CASSPGGTVSSGNTIYF. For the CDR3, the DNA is TGTGCCAGCAGCCCAGGAGGGACAGTCAGCTCTGGAAACACCATATATTTT.